This T cell receptor beta chain was sequenced for a study of blood T cell repertoires in COVID-19. Source study methods: Scientists estimated how many nucleated cells there were by amplifying reference gene primers. This table comes from immunoSEQ multiplex PCR, and its TCRdb copy is limited to in-frame clones, with some not included. D and trimming were read from the DNA, whereas the V and J calls and clone size are those reported in that table. The sample has 100,000 to 150,000 clones, around 89% seen once. In Seattle, patients joined the study during active infection and were tracked longitudinally. The specimen sequenced was peripheral blood. The receptor was derived from a man aged 55-75 years with COVID-19, enrolled during active disease.

CDR3 sequence: CASSPDRGKNEKLFF. The CDR3 DNA reads TGTGCCAGCAGCCCCGACAGGGGGAAGAATGAAAAACTGTTTTTT. This chain links TRBV6-5 with TRBJ1-4, with 9 bases fitting TRBD1. Germline CDR1 and CDR2: MNHEY and SVGAGI. The junction had 7 bases not matched to a gene; V was cut back by 6 bases and J by 5 bases. This CDR3 is built from 15 residues.